These 9 T cell receptor beta chains originate from one sample sequenced in a study of CD8+ T cells in alopecia areata. Treatment here: oral pan-JAK inhibitor, 5-10 mg twice daily. RNA extraction was followed by reverse transcription into cDNA, which acted as the sequencing template. The table came from immunoSEQ multiplex PCR; TCRdb's copy has only in-frame clones and leaves some out. Of a few hundred thousand clones listed, less than 45% are singletons. The material sequenced was CD4+ T cells sorted from blood, taken at approximately week 30, from a patient treated with tofacitinib. The receptor set was obtained from a human donor with alopecia areata.

This clone came up a few times. The V and J genes are TRBV10-3 and TRBJ1-1; 8 bases line up with TRBD1. The V segment lost 10 bases and the J segment 7 bases; nucleotides outside the gene matches: 8. The germline V gene has CDR1 ENHRY and CDR2 SYGVKD. The CDR3 consists of 12 residues. The CDR3 sequence is CATSGGLGEAFF. Written as DNA, the CDR3 is TGTGCCACTTCAGGGGGCTTGGGTGAAGCTTTCTTT.

This clone came up a few times. The chain recombines TRBV29-1 with TRBJ2-1, with 16 bases lining up with TRBD2. V lost 6 bases and J lost 3; bases outside the gene matches: 2. The V gene's germline CDR1 is SQVTM and CDR2 ANQGSEA. The CDR3 contains 15 residues. For the CDR3, the DNA is TGCAGCGTGGGACTAGCGGGGGGGTACTACAATGAGCAGTTCTTC. It yields the protein CSVGLAGGYYNEQFF.

This rearrangement joins TRBV15 to TRBJ1-4; 9 bases align to TRBD1. V gave up 1 base and J gave up 2 bases; unmatched junction bases: 2. CDR1 and CDR2 from the germline V gene are LNHNV and YYDKDF (reference sequence). CDR3 length: 16 amino acids. The CDR3 DNA is TGTGCCACCAGCAGAGCTGGACAGGGGACTAATGAAAAACTGTTTTTT. Protein product: CATSRAGQGTNEKLFF.

The chain employs TRBV5-6 and TRBJ2-7, with TRBD2 matching over 8 bases. Trimming took 1 base from V and 3 from J; bases not matched to a gene: 12. CDR3 length: 17 residues. Germline V gives CDR1 SGHDT, CDR2 YYEEEE. For the CDR3, the DNA is TGTGCCAGCAGCTTGTACTCCCCCGGGGGGGGTATCTACGAGCAGTACTTC. Translation: CASSLYSPGGGIYEQYF.

The chain uses TRBV18 and TRBJ1-2; D may be TRBD1 (5 bases). Germline lookup yields CDR1 KGHSH and CDR2 LQKENI. V shed 1 base and J shed 3 bases, with 9 bases lying between them. This CDR3 is built from 14 residues. CDR3 DNA: TGTGCCAGCTCACCACAAACAGGTCACTATGGCTACACCTTC. This encodes CASSPQTGHYGYTF.

A few counts support this clone. This sequence joins TRBV30 and TRBJ2-7, with unresolved D. The germline V gene has CDR1 GTSNPN and CDR2 SVGIG (reference sequence). The CDR3 has 14 amino acids. Trimming removed 1 base from V and 0 bases from J, with 10 bases in between. The CDR3, as DNA: TGTGCCTGGAGTGGACTTCTAACCTCCTACGAGCAGTACTTC. Encoded protein: CAWSGLLTSYEQYF.

This clone was picked up many times. The rearrangement uses TRBV7-2 and TRBJ2-3; D uncertain. The CDR3 totals 13 residues. Germline V gene sequence: CDR1 SGHTA, CDR2 FQGNSA. V was trimmed by 6 bases and J by 4 bases, leaving 11 bases between them. CDR3 loop: CASSPPRADTQYF. The CDR3, as DNA: TGTGCCAGCAGTCCCCCTAGAGCAGATACGCAGTATTTT.

Ten or more counts support this clone. The chain uses TRBV7-9 and TRBJ1-1, with D perhaps TRBD1 (5 bases). The germline CDR1 and CDR2 sequences are SEHNR and FQNEAQ (reference sequence). The ends were cut back, 3 bases at V and 1 base at J, with 6 bases in the middle. This CDR3 comprises 13 residues. The CDR3 region has the DNA TGTGCCAGCAGCTTCCAGGGGAACACTGAAGCTTTCTTT. Translation: CASSFQGNTEAFF. The full variable domain, completed using reference TRBV7-9 and TRBJ1-1, is DTGVSQNPRHKITKRGQNVTFRCDPISEHNRLYWYRQTLGQGPEFLTYFQNEAQLEKSRLLSDRFSAERPKGSFSTLEIQRTEQGDSAMYLCASSFQGNTEAFFGQGTRLTVV.

The chain is built from TRBV10-1 and TRBJ1-2; the D gene is possibly TRBD1 (5 bases). CDR3 length equals 11 residues. Trimming shortened V by 8 bases and J by 5 bases, and 9 bases separated the two germline ends. Looked up from germline, CDR1 is WNHNN and CDR2 is SYGVQD (reference sequence). CDR3 loop: CASRKGYGYTF. For the CDR3, the DNA is TGCGCCAGCCGGAAGGGGTATGGCTACACCTTC.